The TCR beta chain under discussion was sequenced for a study of T-cell reconstitution after alpha-beta-depleted transplantation in children. Overall study findings and caveats: Certain patients had high TCRbeta diversity at day 60, and it came from recipient T cells and thymic progenitors that survived. Newly generated T cells supplied most T-cell counts and diversity one year post-transplant. Reportedly, only several hundred clones from non-depleted graft cells drove alpha-beta T-cell counts at about two months.

The CDR3 runs to 17 residues. CDR1 SGHRS and CDR2 YFSETQ come from the germline V gene. With 1 base clipped from V and 2 bases from J, the junction kept 6 bases outside the gene matches. During its preparation, the TCRbeta library received unique molecular identifiers. TCRdb ran MiXCR on the PCR reads and lists one entry per CDR3 protein. The sample holds about 97,000 distinct CDR3 sequences, about 8% seen once. There are many counts of this clonotype. The antigen is unknown. The TCR originated in a boy aged 2-15 years with acute lymphoblastic leukemia, due to receive a stem cell transplant. This sequence joins TRBV5-1 and TRBJ2-1; 10 bases line up with TRBD2. Sample: PBMCs, taken before TCRalphabeta/CD19-depleted stem cell transplant. The CDR3, as DNA: TGCGCCAGCAGCTTGAAAGAAGCGGGGGGGACCTACAATGAGCAGTTCTTC. As protein: CASSLKEAGGTYNEQFF.